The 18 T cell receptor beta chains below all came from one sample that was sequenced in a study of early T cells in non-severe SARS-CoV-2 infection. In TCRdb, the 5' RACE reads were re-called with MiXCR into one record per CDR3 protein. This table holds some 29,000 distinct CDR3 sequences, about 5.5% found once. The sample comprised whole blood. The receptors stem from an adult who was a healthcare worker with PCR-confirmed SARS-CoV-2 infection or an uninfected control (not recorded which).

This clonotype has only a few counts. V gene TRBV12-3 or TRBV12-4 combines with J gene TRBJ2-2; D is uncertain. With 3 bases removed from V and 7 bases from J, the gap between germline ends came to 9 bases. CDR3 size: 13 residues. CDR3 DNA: TGTGCCAGCAGTTTTGGTTGGAGCGGGGAGCTGTTTTTT. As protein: CASSFGWSGELFF.

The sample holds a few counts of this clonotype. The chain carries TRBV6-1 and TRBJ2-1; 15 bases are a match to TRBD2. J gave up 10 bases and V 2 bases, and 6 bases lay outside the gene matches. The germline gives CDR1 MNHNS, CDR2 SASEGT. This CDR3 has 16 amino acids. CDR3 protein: CASSETGLAGGREQFF. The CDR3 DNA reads TGTGCCAGCAGTGAAACGGGACTAGCGGGGGGAAGGGAGCAGTTCTTC.

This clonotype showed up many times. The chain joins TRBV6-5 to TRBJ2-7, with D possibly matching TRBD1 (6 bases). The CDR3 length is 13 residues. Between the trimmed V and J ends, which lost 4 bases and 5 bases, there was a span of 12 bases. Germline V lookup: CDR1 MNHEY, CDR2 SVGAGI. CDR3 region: CASSSQGRNEQYF. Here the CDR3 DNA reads TGTGCCAGCAGTTCACAGGGACGGAACGAGCAGTACTTC.

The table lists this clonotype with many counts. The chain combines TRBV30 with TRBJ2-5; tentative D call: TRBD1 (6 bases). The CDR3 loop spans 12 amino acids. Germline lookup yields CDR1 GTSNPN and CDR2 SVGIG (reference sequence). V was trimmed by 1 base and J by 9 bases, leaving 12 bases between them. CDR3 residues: CAWSAAGVAQYF. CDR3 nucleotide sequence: TGTGCCTGGAGTGCGGCAGGGGTGGCCCAGTACTTC.

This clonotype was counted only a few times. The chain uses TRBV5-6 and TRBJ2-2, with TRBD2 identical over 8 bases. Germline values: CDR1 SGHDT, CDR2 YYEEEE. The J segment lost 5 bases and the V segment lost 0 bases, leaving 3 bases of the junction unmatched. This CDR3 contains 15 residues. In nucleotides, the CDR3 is TGTGCCAGCAGCTTGGGAGCGGGAGCAACCGGGGAGCTGTTTTTT. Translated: CASSLGAGATGELFF.

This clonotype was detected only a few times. This CDR3 is CSVEGGAGAVDTQYF. The CDR3 DNA reads TGCAGCGTTGAAGGTGGGGCGGGGGCAGTAGATACGCAGTATTTT. The chain couples TRBV29-1 to TRBJ2-3; TRBD2 might be the D (7 bases). The germline V gene encodes CDR1 SQVTM and CDR2 ANQGSEA. V was shortened by 1 base and J by 5 bases, with 16 bases between the two germline ends. The length of the CDR3 is 15 residues.

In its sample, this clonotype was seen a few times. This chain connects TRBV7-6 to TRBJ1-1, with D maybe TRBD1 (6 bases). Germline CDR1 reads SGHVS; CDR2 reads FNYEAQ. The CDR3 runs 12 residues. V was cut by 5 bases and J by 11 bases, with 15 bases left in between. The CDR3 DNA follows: TGTGCCAGCAGCGCTCCGGGACAAGCTGCTTTCTTT. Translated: CASSAPGQAAFF.

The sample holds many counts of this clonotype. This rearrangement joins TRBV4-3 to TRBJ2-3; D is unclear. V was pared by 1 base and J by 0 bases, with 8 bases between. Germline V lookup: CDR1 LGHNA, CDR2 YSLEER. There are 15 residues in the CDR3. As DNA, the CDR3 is TGCGCCAGCAGCCAAGCTGTGGACAGCACAGATACGCAGTATTTT. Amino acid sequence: CASSQAVDSTDTQYF.

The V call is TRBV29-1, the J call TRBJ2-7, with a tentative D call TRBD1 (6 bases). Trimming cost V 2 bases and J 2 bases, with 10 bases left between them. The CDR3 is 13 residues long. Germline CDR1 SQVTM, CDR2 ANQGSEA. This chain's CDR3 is CSVELGTPYEQYF. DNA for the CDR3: TGCAGCGTTGAACTCGGGACACCCTACGAGCAGTACTTC.

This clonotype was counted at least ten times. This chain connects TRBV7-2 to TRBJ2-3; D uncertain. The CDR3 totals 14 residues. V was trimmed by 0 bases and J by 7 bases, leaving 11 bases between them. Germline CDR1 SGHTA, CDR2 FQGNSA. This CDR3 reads CASSLAQNSYTQYF. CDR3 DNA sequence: TGTGCCAGCAGCTTAGCCCAAAACTCTTATACGCAGTATTTT.

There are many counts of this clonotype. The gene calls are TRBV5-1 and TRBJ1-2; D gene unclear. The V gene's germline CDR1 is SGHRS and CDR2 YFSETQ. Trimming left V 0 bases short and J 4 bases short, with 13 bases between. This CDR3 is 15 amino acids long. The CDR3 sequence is CASSLGISDSYGYTF. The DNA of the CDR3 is TGCGCCAGCAGCTTGGGTATATCAGATTCCTATGGCTACACCTTC.

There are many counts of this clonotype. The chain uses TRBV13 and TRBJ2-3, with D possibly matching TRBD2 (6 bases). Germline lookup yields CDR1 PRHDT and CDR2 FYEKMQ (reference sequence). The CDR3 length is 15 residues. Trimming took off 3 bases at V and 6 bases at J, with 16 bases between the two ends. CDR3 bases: TGTGCCAGCAGCTTCGATAAACTAGCTGGGGATACGCAGTATTTT. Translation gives CASSFDKLAGDTQYF.

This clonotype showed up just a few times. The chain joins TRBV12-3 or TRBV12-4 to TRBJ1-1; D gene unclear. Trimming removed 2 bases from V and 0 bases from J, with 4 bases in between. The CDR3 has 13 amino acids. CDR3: CASSLSLNTEAFF. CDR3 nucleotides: TGTGCCAGCAGTTTAAGTCTGAACACTGAAGCTTTCTTT.

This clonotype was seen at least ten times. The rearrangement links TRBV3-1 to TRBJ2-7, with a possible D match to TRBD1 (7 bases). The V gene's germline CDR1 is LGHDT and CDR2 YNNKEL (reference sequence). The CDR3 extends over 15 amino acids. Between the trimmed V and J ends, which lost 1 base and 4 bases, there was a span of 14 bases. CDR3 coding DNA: TGTGCCAGCAGCCAAGGAAGTCAGGGGGGATACGAGCAGTACTTC. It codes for CASSQGSQGGYEQYF.

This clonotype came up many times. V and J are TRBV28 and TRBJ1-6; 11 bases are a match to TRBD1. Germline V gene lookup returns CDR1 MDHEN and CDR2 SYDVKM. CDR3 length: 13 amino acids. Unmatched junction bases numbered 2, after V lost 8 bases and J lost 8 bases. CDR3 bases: TGTGCCAGCGCGGGACAGGGGGATTCACCCCTCCACTTT. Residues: CASAGQGDSPLHF.

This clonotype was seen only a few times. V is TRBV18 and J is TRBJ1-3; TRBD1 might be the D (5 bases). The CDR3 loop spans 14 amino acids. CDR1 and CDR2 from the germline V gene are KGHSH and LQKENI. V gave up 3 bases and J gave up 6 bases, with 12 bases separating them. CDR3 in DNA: TGTGCCAGCTCACCCAGGGTTGACCAAAACACCATATATTTT. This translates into CASSPRVDQNTIYF.

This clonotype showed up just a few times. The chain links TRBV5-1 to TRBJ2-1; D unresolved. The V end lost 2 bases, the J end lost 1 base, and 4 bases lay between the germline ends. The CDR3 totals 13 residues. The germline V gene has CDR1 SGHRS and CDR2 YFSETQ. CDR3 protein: CASSFGSYNEQFF. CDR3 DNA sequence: TGCGCCAGCAGCTTTGGGTCCTACAATGAGCAGTTCTTC. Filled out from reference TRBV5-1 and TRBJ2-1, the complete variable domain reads KAGVTQTPRYLIKTRGQQVTLSCSPISGHRSVSWYQQTPGQGLQFLFEYFSETQRNKGNFPGRFSGRQFSNSRSEMNVSTLELGDSALYLCASSFGSYNEQFFGPGTRLTVL.

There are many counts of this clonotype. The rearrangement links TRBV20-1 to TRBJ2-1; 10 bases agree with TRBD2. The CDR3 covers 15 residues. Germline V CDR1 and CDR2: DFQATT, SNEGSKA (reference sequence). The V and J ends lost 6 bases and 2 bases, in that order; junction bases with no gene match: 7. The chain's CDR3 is CSAEGLAAAYNEQFF. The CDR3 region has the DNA TGCAGTGCGGAAGGACTAGCGGCCGCCTACAATGAGCAGTTCTTC.